The 15 T cell receptor beta chains reported below all come from one sample, sequenced in a study of T cells in Graves' hyperthyroidism and ophthalmopathy. Authors of the study amplified TCR beta CDR3 regions from RNA transcripts. An initial round of RT-PCR targeting the TCR CDR3 relied on the HTBI primer set. TCRdb recomputed calls from the multiplex PCR reads with MiXCR, one row per CDR3 protein. The table records 300,000 to 500,000 distinct CDR3 sequences, about 15% of them present only once. The source material was blood. These receptors all come from a woman in her 30s with Graves' hyperthyroidism.

This clonotype was observed at least ten times. The chain recombines TRBV24-1 with TRBJ2-1; 12 bases align to TRBD2. CDR3 length: 17 residues. The V segment lost 4 bases and the J segment 2 bases; nucleotides outside the gene matches: 5. Germline V gene sequence: CDR1 KGHDR, CDR2 SFDVKD. The CDR3 sequence is CATSEGTSGRPYNEQFF. For the CDR3, the DNA is TGTGCCACCAGTGAGGGTACTAGCGGGAGGCCCTACAATGAGCAGTTCTTC.

The chain employs TRBV15 and TRBJ2-2; D not resolved. The germline V and J ends were trimmed by 0 bases and 1 base, with 9 bases remaining between them. Germline V gene data show CDR1 as LNHNV and CDR2 as YYDKDF (reference sequence). CDR3 length: 16 residues. The CDR3 sequence: CATSRDRTVNTGELFF. The CDR3 DNA sequence: TGTGCCACCAGCAGAGACAGGACGGTGAACACCGGGGAGCTGTTTTTT.

This clonotype has at least ten counts. This chain links TRBV27 with TRBJ1-5; 8 bases map to TRBD1. In germline, CDR1 is MNHEY, CDR2 SMNVEV (reference sequence). CDR3 size: 16 residues. The V gene end was trimmed by 8 bases and the J gene end by 1 base; junction bases not matched to a gene: 10. The CDR3 sequence is CASQDRGGLSNQPQHF. CDR3 nucleotide sequence: TGTGCCAGCCAAGACAGGGGAGGGTTGAGCAATCAGCCCCAGCATTTT.

The gene calls are TRBV2 and TRBJ2-5; 9 positions match TRBD2. V lost 10 bases, J lost 4 bases, and 7 bases stayed unmatched. CDR1 SNHLY and CDR2 FYNNEI come from the germline V gene. The CDR3 runs to 13 residues. Here the CDR3 reads CATSGVEGETQYF. CDR3 in DNA: TGTGCCACTAGCGGGGTGGAAGGAGAGACCCAGTACTTC.

At least ten counts were recorded for this clonotype. The chain joins TRBV11-2 to TRBJ2-7; D is possibly TRBD2 (6 bases). The length of the CDR3 is 13 residues. V dropped 0 bases and J dropped 7 bases, with 10 bases sitting between them. Germline CDR1 SGHAT, CDR2 FQNNGV. CDR3 loop: CASSLDSGAEQYF. For the CDR3, the DNA is TGTGCCAGCAGCTTAGACTCGGGAGCGGAGCAGTACTTC. Supplemented by reference TRBV11-2 and TRBJ2-7, the full variable domain reads EAGVAQSPRYKIIEKRQSVAFWCNPISGHATLYWYQQILGQGPKLLIQFQNNGVVDDSQLPKDRFSAERLKGVDSTLKIQPAKLEDSAVYLCASSLDSGAEQYFGPGTRLTVT.

This clonotype has ten or more counts. The V gene is TRBV28, the J gene TRBJ2-7; 12 bases map to TRBD1. After removal of 3 bases from V and 7 bases from J, the junction contained 10 bases not matched to a gene. The germline gives CDR1 MDHEN, CDR2 SYDVKM. There are 16 residues in the CDR3. The CDR3 sequence: CASSFGTGGYLGEQYF. CDR3 DNA sequence: TGTGCCAGCAGTTTCGGGACAGGGGGCTACCTAGGGGAGCAGTACTTC.

This clonotype was observed at least ten times. The gene calls are TRBV28 and TRBJ2-5; no clear D. Looked up from germline, CDR1 is MDHEN and CDR2 is SYDVKM. The CDR3 runs to 15 residues. V was clipped by 6 bases and J by 0 bases, with 14 bases between them. Here the CDR3 DNA reads TGTGCCAGCAGCCCCTTTGACAAGTACCAAGAGACCCAGTACTTC. Translated: CASSPFDKYQETQYF.

J is TRBJ1-2 and V is TRBV9, with a tentative D call TRBD1 (5 bases). The germline V gene has CDR1 SGDLS and CDR2 YYNGEE. Trimming removed 2 bases at V and 5 bases at J, with 10 bases between. The CDR3 covers 13 residues. For the CDR3, the DNA is TGTGCCAGCAGCGTGGGGCAGATTTATGGCTACACCTTC. Translation gives CASSVGQIYGYTF.

J is TRBJ2-5 and V is TRBV27; 13 bases align to TRBD2. Germline trimming cut 4 bases from V and 9 bases from J; bases unmatched to any gene: 11. This CDR3 region has 16 residues. Germline CDR1 is MNHEY and CDR2 is SMNVEV (reference sequence). This CDR3 reads CASSSGLAGWGGAQYF. CDR3 in DNA: TGTGCCAGCAGTTCGGGACTAGCGGGATGGGGGGGGGCCCAGTACTTC.

At least ten counts were recorded for this clonotype. The chain uses TRBV4-1 and TRBJ1-1; D is uncertain. There are 14 residues in the CDR3. Germline V lookup: CDR1 MGHRA, CDR2 YSYEKL. V lost 1 base and J lost 1, with 7 bases in between. The CDR3 sequence is CASSQGSRNTEAFF. CDR3 in DNA: TGCGCCAGCAGCCAAGGGTCCAGGAACACTGAAGCTTTCTTT.

This clonotype showed up many times. CDR3 sequence: CASFSPRSGITEAFF. The DNA of the CDR3 is TGTGCCAGTTTCTCCCCCAGATCAGGTATCACTGAAGCTTTCTTT. This chain joins TRBV28 and TRBJ1-1; no reliable D call. Germline values: CDR1 MDHEN, CDR2 SYDVKM. The germline V and J ends were trimmed by 9 bases and 4 bases, with 21 bases remaining between them. The CDR3 spans 15 residues.

This clonotype was recorded many times. CDR3 sequence: CASKDIYEQYF. In DNA, the CDR3 is TGTGCCAGCAAAGATATCTACGAGCAGTACTTC. The chain is built from TRBV6-1 and TRBJ2-7; no clear D gene. Per germline, CDR1 MNHNS and CDR2 SASEGT. The CDR3 runs to 11 residues. V was shortened by 7 bases and J by 3 bases, with 7 bases between the two germline ends.

Notes on this clonotype: This may arise from a read error, as a much more abundant clone is one base away. As the CDR3 is not closed by the conserved phenylalanine or tryptophan, this likely results from a read error. This rearrangement joins TRBV5-1 to TRBJ2-7; the D is unclear. Trimming took off 2 bases at V and 3 bases at J, with 12 bases between the two ends. The CDR3 runs to 14 residues. CDR1 is SGHRS and CDR2 is YFSETQ in the germline V gene. This CDR3 is CASSFSTYVYEQYL. In DNA form, the CDR3 reads TGCGCCAGCAGCTTCTCTACTTACGTCTACGAGCAGTACCTC.

This clonotype was recorded at least ten times. CDR3 residues: CASSPSPAGLAGYNEQFF. The CDR3, as DNA: TGTGCCAGCTCACCAAGTCCGGCTGGACTAGCGGGGTACAATGAGCAGTTCTTC. The chain combines TRBV18 with TRBJ2-1, with 12 bases lining up with TRBD2. The CDR3 runs to 18 residues. Germline V CDR1 and CDR2: KGHSH, LQKENI. With 2 bases clipped from V and 4 bases from J, the junction kept 9 bases outside the gene matches.

The V gene is TRBV12-3 or TRBV12-4, the J gene TRBJ2-3, with TRBD2 matching over 7 bases. Trimming at V came to 7 bases and at J to 4 bases, leaving 17 bases not matched to a gene. The CDR3 consists of 17 residues. The CDR3 here is CASKWGKTGGSSDTQYF. The DNA for the CDR3 is TGTGCCAGCAAATGGGGAAAGACTGGCGGGAGTTCAGATACGCAGTATTTT.